These 30 T cell receptor beta chains were sequenced from one sample in a study of stem cell transplantation in POMP-related autoinflammatory disease. Assay used: immunoSEQ multiplex PCR; TCRdb lists only in-frame clones, some missing. The table shows under 9,500 clones, with approximately 85% occurring only once. The material was CD8+ T cells from PBMCs, obtained after stem cell transplantation. The receptor source for this set is a human patient with POMP-related autoinflammation and immune dysregulation (PRAID). Some T cells may possibly be graft donor cells.

This clone showed up just a few times. The chain is built from TRBV28 and TRBJ1-4; D gene uncertain. The V and J ends lost 2 bases and 8 bases respectively, with 9 bases between them. Germline V gives CDR1 MDHEN, CDR2 SYDVKM. The CDR3 runs 13 residues. The CDR3 DNA sequence: TGTGCCAGCAGTTTAGAGGTGCGGGAAAAACTGTTTTTT. It yields the protein CASSLEVREKLFF.

The V and J genes are TRBV27 and TRBJ2-1; D gene unclear. This CDR3 is 14 amino acids long. Between the trimmed V and J ends, which lost 2 bases and 5 bases, there was a span of 10 bases. CDR1 is MNHEY, CDR2 SMNVEV, per germline (reference sequence). CDR3 in DNA: TGTGCCAGCAGTTTACTACGGAGCGACAATGAGCAGTTCTTC. Its translation: CASSLLRSDNEQFF.

The gene calls are TRBV7-3 and TRBJ2-2, with TRBD2 matching 8 bases. Germline values: CDR1 SGHTA, CDR2 FQGTGA. V dropped 2 bases and J dropped 6; count of bases not matched to a gene: 5. The CDR3 loop spans 15 amino acids. For the CDR3, the DNA is TGTGCCAGCAGCTTACGAGCGGGAGACCCCGGGGAGCTGTTTTTT. This translates into CASSLRAGDPGELFF.

This chain links TRBV6-1 with TRBJ2-1, with TRBD2 matching 8 bases. The CDR3 has 16 residues. Germline CDR1 MNHNS, CDR2 SASEGT. Trimming removed 4 bases from V and 3 bases from J; junction bases left unmatched: 8. CDR3 protein: CASSGSGLGSYNEQFF. CDR3 in DNA: TGTGCCAGCAGTGGATCGGGACTAGGGAGCTACAATGAGCAGTTCTTC.

This clone was found once. This sequence joins TRBV27 and TRBJ2-7; tentatively, D is TRBD1 (5 bases). Deletions cut 7 bases from V and 2 bases from J, with 9 bases between. The germline CDR1 and CDR2 sequences are MNHEY and SMNVEV (reference sequence). The CDR3 contains 12 residues. The CDR3 nucleotides read TGTGCCAGCATGAAGGGGCCCTACGAGCAGTACTTC. Translation gives CASMKGPYEQYF.

The chain couples TRBV7-9 to TRBJ1-2, with TRBD1 matching over 7 bases. The junction had 6 bases not matched to a gene; V was cut back by 5 bases and J by 0 bases. Germline V CDR1 and CDR2: SEHNR, FQNEAQ (reference sequence). This CDR3 is built from 15 residues. CDR3 residues: CASSEQGPTNYGYTF. Here the CDR3 DNA reads TGTGCCAGCAGCGAACAGGGGCCCACTAACTATGGCTACACCTTC.

The sample holds one count of this clone. This chain joins TRBV19 and TRBJ2-2; 8 nucleotides line up with TRBD2. Losses at the gene ends were 5 bases for V and 8 bases for J; bases not matched to a gene: 19. The germline V gene encodes CDR1 LNHDA and CDR2 SQIVND (reference sequence). This CDR3 spans 18 amino acids. CDR3 amino acids: CASSLAPPGLERPGELFF. The CDR3 region has the DNA TGTGCCAGTAGTTTGGCGCCCCCGGGACTAGAACGTCCGGGGGAGCTGTTTTTT.

V and J are TRBV6-5 and TRBJ2-7; perhaps TRBD2 as D (5 bases). The CDR3 runs 11 residues. Between the trimmed V and J ends, which lost 4 bases and 6 bases, there was a span of 7 bases. From germline, CDR1 is MNHEY and CDR2 SVGAGI. CDR3 coding DNA: TGTGCCAGCAGTTTCGGACTCGAGCAGTACTTC. Protein: CASSFGLEQYF.

The V gene is TRBV7-9, the J gene TRBJ2-7; 10 bases align to TRBD2. The CDR3 consists of 15 residues. V dropped 5 bases and J dropped 2; count of bases not matched to a gene: 6. Germline V CDR1 and CDR2: SEHNR, FQNEAQ (reference sequence). The CDR3 spells CASSRGTSATYEQYF. The CDR3 DNA reads TGTGCCAGCAGCCGAGGGACTAGCGCAACCTACGAGCAGTACTTC.

The chain has TRBV2 and TRBJ1-5; D possibly corresponds to TRBD1 (6 bases). Trimming removed 4 bases from V and 6 bases from J, with 19 bases in between. CDR1 SNHLY and CDR2 FYNNEI come from the germline V gene. This CDR3 is built from 16 residues. This chain's CDR3 is CASSVGVGGNLQPQHF. The CDR3 DNA reads as TGTGCCAGCAGTGTTGGGGTAGGGGGGAATCTTCAGCCCCAGCATTTT.

V usage is TRBV11-2 and J usage is TRBJ2-1; 8 bases line up with TRBD2. The V and J ends lost 5 bases and 6 bases, in that order; junction bases with no gene match: 9. The CDR3 has 15 residues. Germline assignment: CDR1 SGHAT and CDR2 FQNNGV. CDR3 sequence reads: CASSTGTRGINEQFF. CDR3 in DNA: TGTGCCAGCAGCACCGGGACTAGGGGGATCAATGAGCAGTTCTTC.

This chain uses TRBV4-1 with TRBJ2-2; the match to TRBD2 covers 15 bases. The V and J ends lost 0 bases and 4 bases, in that order; junction bases with no gene match: 6. Germline CDR1 reads MGHRA; CDR2 reads YSYEKL. This CDR3 spans 19 amino acids. CDR3 in DNA: TGCGCCAGCAGCCAAGAGGGACTAGCGGGAGGCGTGGGCACCGGGGAGCTGTTTTTT. Translating gives CASSQEGLAGGVGTGELFF.

V gene TRBV6-4 combines with J gene TRBJ2-3; weak D call: TRBD2 (5 bases). The germline V and J ends were trimmed by 6 bases and 4 bases, with 17 bases remaining between them. CDR3 length equals 15 residues. Germline V gene sequence: CDR1 MRHNA, CDR2 SNTAGT. CDR3 nucleotides: TGTGCCAGCAGCCCCACGAGGGAGAGGTCAGATACGCAGTATTTT. Translated, it gives CASSPTRERSDTQYF.

The chain joins TRBV24-1 to TRBJ2-7; 7 nucleotides match TRBD1. The V gene end was trimmed by 2 bases and the J gene end by 5 bases; junction bases not matched to a gene: 2. Looked up from germline, CDR1 is KGHDR and CDR2 is SFDVKD. This CDR3 is built from 13 residues. CDR3 bases: TGTGCCACCAGTGATTCCACAGGGGACGAGCAGTACTTC. Translated: CATSDSTGDEQYF.

This clone came up a few times. V gene TRBV5-6 combines with J gene TRBJ2-7, with D perhaps TRBD2 (5 bases). V was clipped by 0 bases and J by 1 base, with 11 bases between them. Per germline, CDR1 SGHDT and CDR2 YYEEEE. This CDR3 has 15 amino acids. The CDR3 is CASSLGRGLSYEQYF. As DNA, the CDR3 is TGTGCCAGCAGCTTGGGTCGGGGATTGTCCTACGAGCAGTACTTC.

V and J are TRBV6-5 and TRBJ1-2; the D gene is possibly TRBD1 (6 bases). The V end was cut by 7 bases, the J end by 6 bases, with 18 bases between. The germline V gene encodes CDR1 MNHEY and CDR2 SVGAGI. This CDR3 contains 14 residues. The DNA for the CDR3 is TGTGCCAGCACTCGAGGGGACACCCGGAATGGCTACACCTTC. Amino acids: CASTRGDTRNGYTF.

The chain joins TRBV28 to TRBJ2-1; TRBD1 matches at 7 bases. With V trimmed by 3 bases and J by 12 bases, 14 bases remained unmatched. This CDR3 has 15 amino acids. Germline V lookup: CDR1 MDHEN, CDR2 SYDVKM. The CDR3, as DNA: TGTGCCAGCAGTTTCCCCGAAACAGGGGACGCTAGGCAGTTCTTC. Protein sequence: CASSFPETGDARQFF. The full variable domain, its missing parts supplied by reference TRBV28 and TRBJ2-1, is DVKVTQSSRYLVKRTGEKVFLECVQDMDHENMFWYRQDPGLGLRLIYFSYDVKMKEKGDIPEGYSVSREKKERFSLILESASTNQTSMYLCASSFPETGDARQFFGPGTRLTVL.

This clone was found once. V gene TRBV7-6 combines with J gene TRBJ2-1, with 12 bases lining up with TRBD2. The germline gives CDR1 SGHVS, CDR2 FNYEAQ. The CDR3 totals 18 residues. The V and J ends lost 2 bases and 5 bases, in that order; junction bases with no gene match: 10. CDR3 nucleotides: TGTGCCAGCAGCTTATCCCAGACTAGCGGGAGACATCACAATGAGCAGTTCTTC. It yields the protein CASSLSQTSGRHHNEQFF.

This sequence joins TRBV30 and TRBJ2-1; 7 bases fit TRBD1. Trimming cost V 2 bases and J 5 bases; bases outside gene matches: 3. The CDR3 has 13 amino acids. In germline, CDR1 is GTSNPN, CDR2 SVGIG (reference sequence). The CDR3 here is CAWSRDSNNEQFF. The CDR3 DNA follows: TGTGCCTGGAGTAGGGACAGTAACAATGAGCAGTTCTTC. Filled out from reference TRBV30 and TRBJ2-1, the complete variable domain reads SQTIHQWPATLVQPVGSPLSLECTVEGTSNPNLYWYRQAAGRGLQLLFYSVGIGQISSEVPQNLSASRPQDRQFILSSKKLLLSDSGFYLCAWSRDSNNEQFFGPGTRLTVL.

The chain recombines TRBV10-3 with TRBJ1-2; possible D gene TRBD1, 5 bases. This CDR3 comprises 18 residues. V shed 0 bases and J shed 2 bases, with 19 bases lying between them. Germline-derived CDR1 and CDR2 are ENHRY and SYGVKD. CDR3 DNA sequence: TGTGCCATCAGTGAGTCGGGACGAAGAGGAATAGGAAACTATGGCTACACCTTC. It encodes CAISESGRRGIGNYGYTF.

The chain is built from TRBV27 and TRBJ2-5, with 10 bases identical to TRBD2. This CDR3 has 15 amino acids. The germline V gene has CDR1 MNHEY and CDR2 SMNVEV (reference sequence). V lost 5 bases, J lost 2 bases, and 5 bases stayed unmatched. The CDR3 loop reads CASSPGLAVQETQYF. The CDR3 region has the DNA TGTGCCAGCAGTCCCGGACTAGCGGTTCAAGAGACCCAGTACTTC.

The V and J genes are TRBV7-8 and TRBJ2-1, with D possibly being TRBD1 or TRBD2 (5 bases each). The CDR3 totals 14 residues. Germline V gene data show CDR1 as SGHVS and CDR2 as FQNEAQ. The V and J ends lost 5 bases and 6 bases respectively, with 14 bases between them. DNA for the CDR3: TGTGCCAGCAGCCTACTAGAGGACACCAATGAGCAGTTCTTC. This sequence encodes CASSLLEDTNEQFF.

V usage is TRBV6-5 and J usage is TRBJ1-2; D is unresolved. The CDR3 length is 13 residues. Germline CDR1 is MNHEY and CDR2 is SVGAGI. V was pared by 0 bases and J by 4 bases, with 6 bases between. The CDR3 reads CASSYSFSYGYTF. CDR3 nucleotide sequence: TGTGCCAGCAGTTACTCGTTTAGCTATGGCTACACCTTC.

The chain uses TRBV28 and TRBJ2-2; D might be TRBD2 (6 bases). Trimming took 7 bases from V and 3 from J, leaving 9 bases between them. Germline CDR1 MDHEN, CDR2 SYDVKM. There are 13 residues in the CDR3. This chain's CDR3 is CASKTRYTGELFF. Here the CDR3 DNA reads TGTGCCAGCAAGACTAGGTACACCGGGGAGCTGTTTTTT.

V usage is TRBV25-1 and J usage is TRBJ2-2; 8 positions match TRBD2. The germline gives CDR1 MGHDK, CDR2 SYGVNS. The CDR3 runs 16 residues. After removal of 4 bases from V and 3 bases from J, the junction contained 7 bases not matched to a gene. This CDR3 reads CASSGAGVRDTGELFF. In DNA, the CDR3 is TGTGCCAGCAGTGGAGCGGGAGTCCGGGACACCGGGGAGCTGTTTTTT.

The rearrangement uses TRBV7-6 and TRBJ2-1, with D tentatively TRBD2 (6 bases). V was clipped by 10 bases and J by 0 bases, with 19 bases between them. Germline V CDR1 and CDR2: SGHVS, FNYEAQ. CDR3 size: 16 residues. The CDR3 reads CAISGGIGSSYNEQFF. The CDR3 coding sequence is TGTGCCATTTCCGGAGGGATTGGGAGCTCCTACAATGAGCAGTTCTTC.

The CDR3 region has the DNA TGTGCCAGCAGTTTGTTAACGGGTGATTCACCCCTCCACTTT. This sequence encodes CASSLLTGDSPLHF. The V gene is TRBV28, the J gene TRBJ1-6; no clear D. Germline loops: CDR1 MDHEN, CDR2 SYDVKM. This CDR3 region has 14 residues. The V end lost 3 bases, the J end lost 8 bases, and 11 bases lay between the germline ends.

The chain combines TRBV2 with TRBJ2-7, with TRBD1 identical over 9 bases. This CDR3 has 14 residues. The germline CDR1 and CDR2 sequences are SNHLY and FYNNEI. V shed 4 bases, J shed 3 bases, and the junction held 4 bases outside the gene matches. The CDR3 here is CASSVRDRDYEQYF. CDR3 DNA: TGTGCCAGCAGTGTTAGGGACAGGGACTACGAGCAGTACTTC.

The chain recombines TRBV5-1 with TRBJ2-2; the D gene is possibly TRBD1 (6 bases). CDR3 length: 14 amino acids. V was pared by 1 base and J by 6 bases, with 10 bases between. Looked up from germline, CDR1 is SGHRS and CDR2 is YFSETQ. Written as DNA, the CDR3 is TGCGCCAGCAGCTTGACAGGGCTCGCCGGGGAGCTGTTTTTT. Translating gives CASSLTGLAGELFF.

The rearrangement links TRBV3-1 (or the pseudogene TRBV3-2) to TRBJ2-1; D is ambiguous. Looked up from germline, CDR1 is LGHDT and CDR2 is YNNKEL (reference sequence). This CDR3 is 12 amino acids long. V was pared by 3 bases and J by 6 bases, with 6 bases between. CDR3 coding DNA: TGTGCCAGCAGCCATACTACCAATGAGCAGTTCTTC. Amino acids: CASSHTTNEQFF.